The TCR beta chain described here comes from a study of blood T cells in healthy people across ages. Sample-barcoded 5' priming and a J-beta primer mix drove a second PCR of 7 to 11 cycles. Each cDNA molecule was tagged by a template-switch adaptor that had 12 random nucleotides. Researchers report that each sample yielded at least 3 million CDR3-containing paired-end reads. MiXCR, applied by TCRdb to the 5' RACE reads, yields one record per CDR3 protein. The sample has 850,000 to 1,000,000 distinct CDR3 sequences, roughly half seen once. This clonotype appeared a few times. The germline CDR1 and CDR2 sequences are MDHEN and SYDVKM. This CDR3 has 15 amino acids. Trimming took off 7 bases at V and 12 bases at J, with 28 bases between the two ends.

The V call is TRBV28, the J call TRBJ2-7; D uncertain. This receptor was obtained from a woman aged 55-70 years in good health. Sequenced sample: blood. The CDR3 nucleotides are TGTGCCAGCAAAAAACAACAGATCAATCTACCCCAACCGTACTTC. Translation gives CASKKQQINLPQPYF.